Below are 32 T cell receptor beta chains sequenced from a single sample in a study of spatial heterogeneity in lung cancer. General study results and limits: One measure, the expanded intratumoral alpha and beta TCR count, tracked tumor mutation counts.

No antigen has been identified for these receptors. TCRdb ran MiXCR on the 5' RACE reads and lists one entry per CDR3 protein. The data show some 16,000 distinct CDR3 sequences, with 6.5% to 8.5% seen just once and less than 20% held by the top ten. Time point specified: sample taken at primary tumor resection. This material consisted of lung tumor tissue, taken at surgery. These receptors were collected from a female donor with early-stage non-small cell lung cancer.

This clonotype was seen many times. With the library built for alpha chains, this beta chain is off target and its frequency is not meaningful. This CDR3 is CASSLGQGAGPLHF. The CDR3 nucleotides are TGCGCCAGCAGCTTGGGACAGGGCGCCGGACCCCTCCACTTT. This chain connects TRBV5-1 to TRBJ1-6; the match to TRBD1 covers 7 bases. The length of the CDR3 is 14 residues. Germline V CDR1 and CDR2: SGHRS, YFSETQ. Trimming at V came to 0 bases and at J to 12 bases, leaving 6 bases not matched to a gene.

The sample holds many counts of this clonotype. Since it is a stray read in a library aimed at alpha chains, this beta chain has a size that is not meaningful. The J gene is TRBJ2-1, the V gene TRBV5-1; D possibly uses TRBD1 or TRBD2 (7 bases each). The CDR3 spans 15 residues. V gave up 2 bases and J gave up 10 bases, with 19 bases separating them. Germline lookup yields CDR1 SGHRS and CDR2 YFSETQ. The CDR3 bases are TGCGCCAGCAGCTTCGGACAGGTGGCGCGGGGGGAGCAGTTCTTC. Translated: CASSFGQVARGEQFF.

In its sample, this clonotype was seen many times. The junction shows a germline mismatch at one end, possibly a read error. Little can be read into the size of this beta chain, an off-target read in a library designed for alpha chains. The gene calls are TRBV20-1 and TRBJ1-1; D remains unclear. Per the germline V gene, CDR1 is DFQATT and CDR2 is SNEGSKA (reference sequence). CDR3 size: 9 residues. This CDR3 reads CSASGPYPF. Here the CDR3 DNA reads TGCAGTGCTAGCGGACCATACCCATTT.

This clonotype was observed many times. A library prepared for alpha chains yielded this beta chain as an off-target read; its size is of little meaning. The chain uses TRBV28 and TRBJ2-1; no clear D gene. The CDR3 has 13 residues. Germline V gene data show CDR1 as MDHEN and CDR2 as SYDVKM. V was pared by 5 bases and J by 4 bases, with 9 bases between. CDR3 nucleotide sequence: TGTGCCAGCAGTCCCCCGACTTACAATGAGCAGTTCTTC. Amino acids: CASSPPTYNEQFF.

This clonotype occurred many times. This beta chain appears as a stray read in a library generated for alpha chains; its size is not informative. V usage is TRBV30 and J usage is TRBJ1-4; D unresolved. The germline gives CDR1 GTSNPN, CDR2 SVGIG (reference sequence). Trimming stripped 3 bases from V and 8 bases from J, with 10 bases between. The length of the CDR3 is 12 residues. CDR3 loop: CAWSAGGEKLFF. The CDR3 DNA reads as TGTGCCTGGAGCGCCGGAGGGGAAAAACTGTTTTTT.

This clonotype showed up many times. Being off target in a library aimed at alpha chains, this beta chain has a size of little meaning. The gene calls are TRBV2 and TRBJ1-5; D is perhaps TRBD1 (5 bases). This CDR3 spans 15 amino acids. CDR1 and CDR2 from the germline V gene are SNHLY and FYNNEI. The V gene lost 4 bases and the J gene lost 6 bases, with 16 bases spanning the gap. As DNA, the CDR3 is TGTGCCAGCAGTGGGGGGTCTGCGGGGAGTCAGCCCCAGCATTTT. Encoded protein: CASSGGSAGSQPQHF.

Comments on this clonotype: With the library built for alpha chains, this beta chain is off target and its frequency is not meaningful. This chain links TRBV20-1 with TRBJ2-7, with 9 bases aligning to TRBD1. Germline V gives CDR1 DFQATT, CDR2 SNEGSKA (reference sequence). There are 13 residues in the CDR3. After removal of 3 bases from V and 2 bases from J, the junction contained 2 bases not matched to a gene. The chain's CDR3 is CSARGQGTYEQYF. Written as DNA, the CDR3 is TGCAGTGCTAGGGGACAGGGAACCTACGAGCAGTACTTC.

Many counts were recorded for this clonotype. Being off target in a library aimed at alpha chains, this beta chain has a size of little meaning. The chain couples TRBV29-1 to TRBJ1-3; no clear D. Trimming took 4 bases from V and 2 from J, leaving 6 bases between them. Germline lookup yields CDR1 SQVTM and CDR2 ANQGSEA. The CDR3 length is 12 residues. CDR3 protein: CSVALPGNTIYF. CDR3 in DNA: TGCAGCGTTGCGCTCCCTGGAAACACCATATATTTT.

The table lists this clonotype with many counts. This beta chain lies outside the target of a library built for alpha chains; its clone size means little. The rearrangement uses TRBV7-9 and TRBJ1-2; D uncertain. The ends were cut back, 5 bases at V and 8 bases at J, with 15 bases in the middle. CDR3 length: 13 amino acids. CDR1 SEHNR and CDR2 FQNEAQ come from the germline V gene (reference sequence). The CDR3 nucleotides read TGTGCCAGCAGCGAGCAGGTGGGCTCAGGCTACACCTTC. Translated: CASSEQVGSGYTF.

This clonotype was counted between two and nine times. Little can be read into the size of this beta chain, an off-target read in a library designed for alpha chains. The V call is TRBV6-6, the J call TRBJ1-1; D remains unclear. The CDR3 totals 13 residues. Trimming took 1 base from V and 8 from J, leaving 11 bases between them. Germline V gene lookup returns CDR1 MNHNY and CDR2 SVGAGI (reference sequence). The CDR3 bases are TGTGCCAGCAGTTACTTGCACCCCGGAGAAGCTTTCTTT. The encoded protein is CASSYLHPGEAFF.

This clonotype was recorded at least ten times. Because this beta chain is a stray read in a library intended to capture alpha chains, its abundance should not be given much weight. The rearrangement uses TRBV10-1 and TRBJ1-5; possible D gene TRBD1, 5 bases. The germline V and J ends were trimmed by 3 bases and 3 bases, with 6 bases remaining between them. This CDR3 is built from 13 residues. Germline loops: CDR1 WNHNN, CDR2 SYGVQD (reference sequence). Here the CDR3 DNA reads TGCGCCAGCAGTGAAGGGGTCAATCAGCCCCAGCATTTT. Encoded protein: CASSEGVNQPQHF.

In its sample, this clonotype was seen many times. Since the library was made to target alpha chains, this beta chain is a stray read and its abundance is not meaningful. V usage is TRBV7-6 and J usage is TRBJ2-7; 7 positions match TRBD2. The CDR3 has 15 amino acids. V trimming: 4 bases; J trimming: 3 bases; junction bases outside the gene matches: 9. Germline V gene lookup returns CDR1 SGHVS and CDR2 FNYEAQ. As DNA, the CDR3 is TGTGCCAGCAGCTCCTTTGTTGGGGGGGGCTACGAGCAGTACTTC. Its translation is CASSSFVGGGYEQYF.

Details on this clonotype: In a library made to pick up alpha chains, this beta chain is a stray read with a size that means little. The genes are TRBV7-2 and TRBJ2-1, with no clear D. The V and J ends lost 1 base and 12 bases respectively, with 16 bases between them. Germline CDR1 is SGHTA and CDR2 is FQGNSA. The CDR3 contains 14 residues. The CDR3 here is CASSLGSPPDGQFF. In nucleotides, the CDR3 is TGTGCCAGCAGCTTAGGGAGCCCGCCCGACGGGCAGTTCTTC.

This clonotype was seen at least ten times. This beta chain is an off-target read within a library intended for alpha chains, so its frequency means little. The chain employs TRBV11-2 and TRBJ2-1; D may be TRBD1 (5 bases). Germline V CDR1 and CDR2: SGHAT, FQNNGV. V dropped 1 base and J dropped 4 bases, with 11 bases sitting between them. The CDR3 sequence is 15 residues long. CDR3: CASSLARTNYNEQFF. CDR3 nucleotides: TGTGCCAGCAGCTTAGCGCGGACAAATTACAATGAGCAGTTCTTC.

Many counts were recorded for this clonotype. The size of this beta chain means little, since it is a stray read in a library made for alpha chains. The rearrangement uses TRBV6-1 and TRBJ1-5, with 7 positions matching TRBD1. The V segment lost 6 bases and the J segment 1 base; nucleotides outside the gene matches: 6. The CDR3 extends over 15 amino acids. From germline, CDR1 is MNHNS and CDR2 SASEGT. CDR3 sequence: CASSSQGFSNQPQHF. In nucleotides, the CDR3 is TGTGCCAGCAGCTCACAGGGGTTCAGCAATCAGCCCCAGCATTTT.

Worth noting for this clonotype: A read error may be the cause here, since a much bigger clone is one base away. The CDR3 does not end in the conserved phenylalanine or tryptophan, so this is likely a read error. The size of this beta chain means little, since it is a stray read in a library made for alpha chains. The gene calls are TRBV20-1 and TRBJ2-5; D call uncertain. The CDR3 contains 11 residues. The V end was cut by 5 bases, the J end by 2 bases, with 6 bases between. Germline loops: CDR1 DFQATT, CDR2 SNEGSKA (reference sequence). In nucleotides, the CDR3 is TGCAGTGCTCAGGCGCAAGAGACCCAGTACCTC. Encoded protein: CSAQAQETQYL.

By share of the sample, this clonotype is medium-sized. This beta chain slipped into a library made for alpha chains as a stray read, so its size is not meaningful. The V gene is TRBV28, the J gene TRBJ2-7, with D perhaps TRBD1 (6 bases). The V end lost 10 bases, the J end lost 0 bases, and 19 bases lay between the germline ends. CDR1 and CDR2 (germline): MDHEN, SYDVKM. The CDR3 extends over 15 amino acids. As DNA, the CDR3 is TGTGCCACCGAGACCCAGGGGCGATTCTCCTACGAGCAGTACTTC. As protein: CATETQGRFSYEQYF.

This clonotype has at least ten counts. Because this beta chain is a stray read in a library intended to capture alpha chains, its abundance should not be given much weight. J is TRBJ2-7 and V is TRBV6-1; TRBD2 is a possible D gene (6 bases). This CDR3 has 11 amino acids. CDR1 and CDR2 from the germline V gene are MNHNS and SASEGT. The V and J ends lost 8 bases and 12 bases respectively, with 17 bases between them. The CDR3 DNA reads TGTGCCAGCGGCGCCGGGAGCTTGACGTACTTC. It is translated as CASGAGSLTYF.

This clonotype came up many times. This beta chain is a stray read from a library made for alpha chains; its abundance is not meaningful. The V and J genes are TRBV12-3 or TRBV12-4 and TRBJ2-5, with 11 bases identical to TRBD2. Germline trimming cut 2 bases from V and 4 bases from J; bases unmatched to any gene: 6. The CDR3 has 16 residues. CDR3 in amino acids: CASSLSSGGAGETQYF. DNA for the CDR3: TGTGCCAGCAGTTTAAGTAGCGGGGGGGCGGGAGAGACCCAGTACTTC.

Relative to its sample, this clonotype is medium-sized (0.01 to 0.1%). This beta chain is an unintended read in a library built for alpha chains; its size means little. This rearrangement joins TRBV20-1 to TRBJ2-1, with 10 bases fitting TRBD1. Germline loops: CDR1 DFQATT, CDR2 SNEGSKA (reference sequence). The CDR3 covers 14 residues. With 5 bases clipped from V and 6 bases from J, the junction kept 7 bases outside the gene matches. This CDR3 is CSAGGGTGVNEQFF. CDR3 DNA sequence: TGCAGTGCTGGGGGCGGGACAGGGGTCAATGAGCAGTTCTTC.

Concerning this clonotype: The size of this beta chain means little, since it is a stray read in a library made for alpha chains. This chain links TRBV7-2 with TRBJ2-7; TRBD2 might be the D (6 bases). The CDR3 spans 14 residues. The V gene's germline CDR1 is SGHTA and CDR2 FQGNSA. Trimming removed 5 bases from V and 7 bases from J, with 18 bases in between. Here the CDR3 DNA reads TGTGCCAGCAGCCCCCCTGGGACTGCGGGGGAGCAGTACTTC. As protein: CASSPPGTAGEQYF.

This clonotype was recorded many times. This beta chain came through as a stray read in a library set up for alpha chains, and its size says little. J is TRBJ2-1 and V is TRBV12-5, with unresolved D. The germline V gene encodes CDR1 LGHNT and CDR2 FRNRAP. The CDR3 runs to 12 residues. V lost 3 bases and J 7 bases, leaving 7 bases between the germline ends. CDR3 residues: CASGFLRNEQFF. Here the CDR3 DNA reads TGTGCTAGTGGTTTTTTGCGGAATGAGCAGTTCTTC.

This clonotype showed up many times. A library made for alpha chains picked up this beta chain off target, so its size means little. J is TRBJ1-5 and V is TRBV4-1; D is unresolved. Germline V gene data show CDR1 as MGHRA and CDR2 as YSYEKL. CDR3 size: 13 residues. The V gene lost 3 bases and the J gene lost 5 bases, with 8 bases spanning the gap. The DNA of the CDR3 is TGCGCCAGCAGCCACGAAGTCCATCAGCCCCAGCATTTT. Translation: CASSHEVHQPQHF.

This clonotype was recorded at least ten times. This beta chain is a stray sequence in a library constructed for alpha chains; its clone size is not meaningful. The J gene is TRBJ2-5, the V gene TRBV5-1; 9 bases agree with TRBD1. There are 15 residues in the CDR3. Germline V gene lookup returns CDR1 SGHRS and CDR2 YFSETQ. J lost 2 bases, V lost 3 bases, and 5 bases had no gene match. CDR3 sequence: CASSSQTGGQETQYF. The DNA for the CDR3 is TGCGCCAGCAGCTCCCAGACAGGGGGGCAAGAGACCCAGTACTTC.

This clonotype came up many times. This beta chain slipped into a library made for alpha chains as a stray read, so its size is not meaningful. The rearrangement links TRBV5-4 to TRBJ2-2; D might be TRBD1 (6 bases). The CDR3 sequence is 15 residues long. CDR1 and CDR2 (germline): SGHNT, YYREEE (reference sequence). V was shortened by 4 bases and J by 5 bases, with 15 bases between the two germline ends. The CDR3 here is CASSRDRFLTGELFF. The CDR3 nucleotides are TGTGCCAGCAGCCGCGACAGGTTCTTAACCGGGGAGCTGTTTTTT.

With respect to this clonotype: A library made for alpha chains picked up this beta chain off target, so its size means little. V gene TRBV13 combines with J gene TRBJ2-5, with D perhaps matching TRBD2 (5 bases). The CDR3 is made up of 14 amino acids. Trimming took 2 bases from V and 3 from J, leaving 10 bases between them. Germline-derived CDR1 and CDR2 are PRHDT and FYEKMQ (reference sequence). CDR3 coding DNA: TGTGCCAGCAGCTTAAGGACTTTCAAAGAGACCCAGTACTTC. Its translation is CASSLRTFKETQYF.

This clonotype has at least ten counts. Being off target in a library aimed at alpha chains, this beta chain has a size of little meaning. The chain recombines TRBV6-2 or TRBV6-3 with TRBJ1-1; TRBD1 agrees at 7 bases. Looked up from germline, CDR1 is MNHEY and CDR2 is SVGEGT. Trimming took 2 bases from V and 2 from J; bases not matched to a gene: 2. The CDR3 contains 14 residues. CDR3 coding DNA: TGTGCCAGCAGTTACATAGGGGGCAACACTGAAGCTTTCTTT. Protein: CASSYIGGNTEAFF.

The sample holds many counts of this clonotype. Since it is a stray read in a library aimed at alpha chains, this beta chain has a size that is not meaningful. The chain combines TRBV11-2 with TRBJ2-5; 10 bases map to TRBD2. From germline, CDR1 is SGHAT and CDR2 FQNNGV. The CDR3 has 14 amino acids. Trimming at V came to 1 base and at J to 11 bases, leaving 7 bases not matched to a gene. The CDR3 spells CASSLGLAGASQYF. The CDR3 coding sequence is TGTGCCAGCAGCTTAGGGCTAGCGGGGGCCTCGCAGTACTTC. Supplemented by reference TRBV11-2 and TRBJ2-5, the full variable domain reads EAGVAQSPRYKIIEKRQSVAFWCNPISGHATLYWYQQILGQGPKLLIQFQNNGVVDDSQLPKDRFSAERLKGVDSTLKIQPAKLEDSAVYLCASSLGLAGASQYFGPGTRLLVL.

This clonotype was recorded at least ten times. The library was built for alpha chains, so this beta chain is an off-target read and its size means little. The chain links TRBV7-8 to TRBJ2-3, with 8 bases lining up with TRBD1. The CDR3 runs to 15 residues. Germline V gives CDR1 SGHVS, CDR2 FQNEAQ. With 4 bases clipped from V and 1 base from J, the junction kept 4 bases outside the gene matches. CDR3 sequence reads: CASSYMDRGTDTQYF. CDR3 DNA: TGTGCCAGCAGCTACATGGACAGGGGCACAGATACGCAGTATTTT.

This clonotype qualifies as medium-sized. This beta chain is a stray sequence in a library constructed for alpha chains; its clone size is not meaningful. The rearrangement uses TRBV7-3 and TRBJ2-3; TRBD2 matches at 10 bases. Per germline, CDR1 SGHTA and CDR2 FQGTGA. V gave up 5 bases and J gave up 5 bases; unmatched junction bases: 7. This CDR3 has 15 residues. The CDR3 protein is CASSGSGGEIDTQYF. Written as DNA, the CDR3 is TGTGCCAGCAGCGGGAGCGGGGGGGAAATAGATACGCAGTATTTT.

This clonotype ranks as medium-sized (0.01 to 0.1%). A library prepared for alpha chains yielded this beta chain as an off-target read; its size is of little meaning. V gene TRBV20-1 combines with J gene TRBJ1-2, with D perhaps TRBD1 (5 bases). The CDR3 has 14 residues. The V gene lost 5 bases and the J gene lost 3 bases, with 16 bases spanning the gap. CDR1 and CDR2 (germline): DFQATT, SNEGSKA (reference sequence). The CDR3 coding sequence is TGCAGTGCTGCTGCTGCCGGCAGGGACTATGGCTACACCTTC. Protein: CSAAAAGRDYGYTF.

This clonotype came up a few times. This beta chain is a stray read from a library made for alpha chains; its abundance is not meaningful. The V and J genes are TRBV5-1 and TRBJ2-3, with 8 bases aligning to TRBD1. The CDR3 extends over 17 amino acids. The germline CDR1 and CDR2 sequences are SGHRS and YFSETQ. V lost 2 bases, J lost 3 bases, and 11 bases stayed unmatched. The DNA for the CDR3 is TGCGCCAGCAGCTTAACAATAAGGACAGGGATTACAGATACGCAGTATTTT. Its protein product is CASSLTIRTGITDTQYF. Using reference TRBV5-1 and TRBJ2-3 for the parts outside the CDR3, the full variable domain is KAGVTQTPRYLIKTRGQQVTLSCSPISGHRSVSWYQQTPGQGLQFLFEYFSETQRNKGNFPGRFSGRQFSNSRSEMNVSTLELGDSALYLCASSLTIRTGITDTQYFGPGTRLTVL.